This T cell receptor beta chain was observed in a study of blood T cell repertoires in COVID-19. V lost 6 bases, J lost 10 bases, and 11 bases stayed unmatched. This CDR3 contains 13 residues. CDR1 is LNHDA, CDR2 SQIVND, per germline (reference sequence). The data were produced by immunoSEQ multiplex PCR, yet TCRdb's version contains in-frame clones alone and is incomplete. Among fewer than 300,000 clones, 80% to 90% were seen once, and the ten largest hold around 4.5%. The clonotype comes from a woman between 25 and 40 years old who had recovered from COVID-19. The specimen was PBMCs or T cells enriched from blood (not recorded which). V is TRBV19 and J is TRBJ1-1; 7 bases are a match to TRBD1. The chain's CDR3 is CASRDSTGPGAFF. Written as DNA, the CDR3 is TGTGCCAGTAGGGATTCGACAGGGCCGGGAGCTTTCTTT.